The clone carrying this TCR beta chain was counted at least ten times. These data come from a study of spatial heterogeneity in lung cancer. Trimming shortened V by 5 bases and J by 5 bases, and 14 bases separated the two germline ends. The CDR3 loop spans 14 amino acids. Looked up from germline, CDR1 is SGHTA and CDR2 is FQGNSA. One entry per CDR3 protein results from TCRdb running MiXCR on the 5' RACE reads. The sample lists approximately 14,000 distinct CDR3 sequences, 11% occurring once. The sample's time point: sample taken at primary tumor resection. Whole RNA, isolated from tumor, nontumor lung or frozen PBMC, was sequenced without prior sorting.

Sequencing was performed on PBMCs, taken at surgery. The genes are TRBV7-2 and TRBJ2-3, with D perhaps TRBD1 or TRBD2 (5 bases each). The TCR was taken from a female donor with early-stage non-small cell lung cancer. The CDR3 DNA reads as TGTGCCAGCAGCGACCGGGGCCAGGGAGATACGCAGTATTTT. This sequence encodes CASSDRGQGDTQYF.